This is a list of T cell receptor beta chains from one sample in a study of T cell repertoires in ileal Crohn's disease. The data were produced by immunoSEQ multiplex PCR, yet TCRdb's version contains in-frame clones alone and is incomplete. Here the sample spans some 17,000 clones, about three quarters being singletons. The specimen sequenced was ileal tissue. These receptors were obtained from an adult with Crohn's disease. CDR3s include the opening cysteine and the closing phenylalanine or tryptophan. The order of the fields is V gene, clone size, J gene, D gene, CDR3 length, CDR3 protein, CDR3 DNA. D genes are given only for firm matches. Clone size is shown for a subset of rows, as once, few, many or a class of expanded clone.

>TRBV21-1|-|TRBJ1-4|-|16
CASSRSGRSTNEKLFF
TGTGCCAGCAGCAGATCGGGACGTTCAACTAATGAAAAACTGTTTTTT
>TRBV11-1|-|TRBJ2-1|TRBD2|15
CASSFLAGGYNEQFF
TGTGCCAGCAGCTTCCTAGCGGGGGGTTACAATGAGCAGTTCTTC
>TRBV5-6|few|TRBJ2-3|-|13
CASTKAGTDTQYF
TGTGCCAGCACCAAGGCGGGCACAGATACGCAGTATTTT
>TRBV4-2|once|TRBJ2-3|-|13
CASSQGSTDTQYF
TGTGCCAGCAGCCAGGGTAGCACAGATACGCAGTATTTT
>TRBV6-6|-|TRBJ2-1|TRBD2|13
CASSLTSGVEQFF
TGTGCCAGCAGCTTGACTAGCGGGGTTGAGCAGTTCTTC
>TRBV5-6|few|TRBJ2-3|-|14
CASSLATSADTQYF
TGTGCCAGCAGCCTCGCGACTAGTGCAGATACGCAGTATTTT
>TRBV2|few|TRBJ2-3|-|14
CASRQEYSTDTQYF
TGTGCCAGCAGACAGGAATACTCAACAGATACGCAGTATTTT
>TRBV19|few|TRBJ1-1|-|16
CASSIAGEPMNTEAFF
TGTGCCAGTAGTATAGCCGGGGAGCCCATGAACACTGAAGCTTTCTTT
>TRBV6-1|-|TRBJ2-3|-|15
CASSEMDGGKDTQYF
TGTGCCAGCAGTGAAATGGACGGGGGTAAAGATACGCAGTATTTT
>TRBV27|-|TRBJ1-1|-|14
CASSAGTKNTEAFF
TGTGCCAGCAGTGCCGGGACAAAGAACACTGAAGCTTTCTTT
>TRBV9|once|TRBJ2-3|-|17
CASSPPDGRFPTDTQYF
TGTGCCAGCAGCCCTCCCGATGGACGATTCCCCACAGATACGCAGTATTTT
>TRBV6-1|-|TRBJ1-4|TRBD1|15
CASSEDPGGGEKLFF
TGTGCCAGCAGTGAAGATCCAGGGGGCGGCGAAAAACTGTTTTTT
>TRBV7-2|-|TRBJ2-2|-|15
CASRGGQTNTGELFF
TGTGCCAGCAGGGGGGGACAAACCAACACCGGGGAGCTGTTTTTT
>TRBV2|-|TRBJ2-1|-|14
CASSVLTEDNEQFF
TGTGCCAGCAGTGTTTTAACAGAAGACAATGAGCAGTTCTTC
>TRBV5-6|-|TRBJ2-7|-|15
CASSKRDTTYYEQYF
TGTGCCAGCAGCAAGCGGGACACCACCTACTACGAGCAGTACTTC
>TRBV6-4|once|TRBJ2-3|TRBD2|20
CASSSRGIGLAGTPTDTQYF
TGTGCCAGCAGCTCACGGGGGATAGGACTAGCGGGGACACCCACAGATACGCAGTATTTT
>TRBV2|few|TRBJ1-5|-|12
CASNLRNQPQHF
TGTGCCAGCAACCTCAGGAATCAGCCCCAGCATTTT
>TRBV7-8|-|TRBJ2-2|-|14
CASSLGLNTGELFF
TGTGCCAGCAGCTTAGGGCTTAACACCGGGGAGCTGTTTTTT
>TRBV15|-|TRBJ2-5|-|16
CATSRVRGLDQETQYF
TGTGCCACCAGCAGAGTCCGTGGACTGGACCAAGAGACCCAGTACTTC
>TRBV9|once|TRBJ2-1|-|16
CASSVDPRGTYNEQFF
TGTGCCAGCAGCGTAGATCCGCGGGGAACCTACAATGAGCAGTTCTTC
>TRBV4-3|-|TRBJ2-5|TRBD1|14
CASSRRTGPETQYF
TGCGCCAGCAGCCGACGGACAGGCCCGGAGACCCAGTACTTC
>TRBV27|-|TRBJ1-1|TRBD1|14
CASSLAGGYTEAFF
TGTGCCAGCAGTTTAGCAGGGGGCTACACTGAAGCTTTCTTT
>TRBV10-2|once|TRBJ2-1|TRBD2|16
CASSGSGTSDYNEQFF
TGCGCCAGCAGTGGGAGCGGGACTAGCGATTACAATGAGCAGTTCTTC
>TRBV7-2|once|TRBJ1-3|TRBD1|15
CASSFGQGPGNTIYF
TGTGCCAGCAGTTTCGGACAGGGGCCGGGAAACACCATATATTTT
>TRBV7-9|-|TRBJ2-1|-|12
CASSPQNNEQFF
TGTGCCAGCAGCCCCCAGAACAATGAGCAGTTCTTC
>TRBV21-1|-|TRBJ2-1|-|15
CASAPSGSNSNEQFF
TGTGCCAGCGCTCCTAGCGGGAGTAACAGCAATGAGCAGTTCTTC
>TRBV5-5|-|TRBJ1-1|-|14
CASSLDTGRTEAFF
TGTGCCAGCAGCTTGGATACAGGGCGAACTGAAGCTTTCTTT
>TRBV5-1|few|TRBJ2-7|TRBD1|13
CASSEQGLHEQYF
TGCGCCAGCAGCGAACAGGGGCTCCACGAGCAGTACTTC
>TRBV5-1|once|TRBJ2-1|-|14
CASSGGGKGNEQFF
TGCGCCAGCAGCGGTGGGGGGAAGGGCAATGAGCAGTTCTTC
>TRBV19|-|TRBJ2-5|TRBD1|19
CASSRATGGASPAQETQYF
TGTGCCAGTAGTAGGGCCACAGGGGGCGCAAGTCCGGCTCAAGAGACCCAGTACTTC
>TRBV7-9|-|TRBJ1-1|-|13
CASTEDQGMEAFF
TGTGCCAGCACCGAAGACCAGGGAATGGAAGCTTTCTTT
>TRBV2|-|TRBJ1-6|-|12
CASSGEQSPLHF
TGTGCCAGCAGTGGAGAACAGTCACCCCTCCACTTT
>TRBV14|-|TRBJ2-2|TRBD1|15
CASSLRQGAAGELFF
TGTGCCAGCAGCTTACGACAGGGGGCGGCCGGGGAGCTGTTTTTT
>TRBV27|-|TRBJ1-5|-|13
CASSYGVRQPQHF
TGTGCCAGCAGTTATGGGGTGCGACAGCCCCAGCATTTT
>TRBV9|-|TRBJ1-2|-|13
CASSVAQLYGYTF
TGTGCCAGCAGCGTAGCTCAGCTCTATGGCTACACCTTC
>TRBV4-1|-|TRBJ2-2|-|15
CASSQEFGATGELFF
TGCGCCAGCAGCCAAGAATTCGGAGCGACCGGGGAGCTGTTTTTT
>TRBV6-1|once|TRBJ1-4|-|14
CASSEGRVEEKLFF
TGTGCCAGCAGTGAGGGCAGGGTAGAAGAAAAACTGTTTTTT
>TRBV10-3|-|TRBJ1-5|TRBD1|12
CAIRDRDRAQHF
TGTGCCATCAGAGACCGGGACAGGGCCCAGCATTTT
>TRBV11-3|-|TRBJ2-1|-|15
CASSKGESGYNEQFF
TGTGCCAGCAGCAAAGGGGAATCTGGCTACAATGAGCAGTTCTTC
>TRBV12-5|-|TRBJ1-2|-|15
CASGLTAGLNYGYTF
TGTGCTAGTGGTCTGACGGCGGGGCTCAACTATGGCTACACCTTC
>TRBV7-9|-|TRBJ1-1|TRBD1|13
CASQTGNKAEAFF
TGTGCCAGCCAGACAGGGAACAAAGCTGAAGCTTTCTTT
>TRBV11-2|-|TRBJ2-5|TRBD1|15
CASSGGQGGQETQYF
TGTGCCAGCAGCGGTGGACAGGGTGGCCAAGAGACCCAGTACTTC
>TRBV5-4|-|TRBJ1-2|-|12
CASSLDRNGYTF
TGTGCCAGCAGCTTGGATAGAAATGGCTACACCTTC
>TRBV2|-|TRBJ2-7|TRBD2|14
CASRPLAGGYEQYF
TGTGCCAGCAGACCCCTAGCGGGAGGCTACGAGCAGTACTTC
>TRBV5-4|few|TRBJ1-1|-|14
CASSLAGQNTEAFF
TGTGCCAGCAGCTTGGCCGGACAGAACACTGAAGCTTTCTTT
>TRBV19|-|TRBJ1-5|-|14
CASTDLLHNQPQHF
TGTGCCAGTACTGACTTGCTGCACAATCAGCCCCAGCATTTT
>TRBV28|-|TRBJ1-5|-|15
CASLGGPEGNQPQHF
TGTGCCAGCCTGGGGGGTCCTGAGGGCAATCAGCCCCAGCATTTT
>TRBV2|-|TRBJ1-5|-|14
CASSERGRVQPQHF
TGTGCCAGCAGTGAAAGGGGACGGGTACAGCCCCAGCATTTT
>TRBV5-1|-|TRBJ2-2|-|15
CASSLRAGDTGELFF
TGCGCCAGCAGCCTACGGGCAGGGGACACCGGGGAGCTGTTTTTT
>TRBV11-3|-|TRBJ2-1|TRBD2|17
CASSLNEREGRMNEQFF
TGTGCCAGCAGCTTGAACGAGCGGGAGGGTAGAATGAATGAGCAGTTCTTC
>TRBV7-2|-|TRBJ2-1|TRBD2|18
CASSLELGFWREGIEQFF
TGTGCCAGCAGCTTAGAGTTGGGGTTTTGGCGGGAGGGGATTGAGCAGTTCTTC
>TRBV15|-|TRBJ2-7|-|15
CATSRDRQAIYEQYF
TGTGCCACCAGCAGAGATAGGCAGGCCATCTACGAGCAGTACTTC
>TRBV5-1|-|TRBJ2-5|TRBD2|16
CASSLAPQTGGETQYF
TGCGCCAGCAGCTTGGCCCCCCAGACCGGGGGGGAGACCCAGTACTTC
>TRBV6-1|medium-sized|TRBJ1-2|-|17
CASSEPMPDRINYGYTF
TGTGCCAGCAGTGAACCGATGCCGGACAGAATTAACTATGGCTACACCTTC
>TRBV28|-|TRBJ1-2|-|13
CASSSPPGHGYTF
TGTGCCAGCAGTTCCCCCCCAGGACATGGCTACACCTTC
>TRBV10-1|-|TRBJ2-1|-|15
CASRWENGLLDEQFF
TGCGCCAGCAGATGGGAGAACGGACTGCTTGACGAGCAGTTCTTC